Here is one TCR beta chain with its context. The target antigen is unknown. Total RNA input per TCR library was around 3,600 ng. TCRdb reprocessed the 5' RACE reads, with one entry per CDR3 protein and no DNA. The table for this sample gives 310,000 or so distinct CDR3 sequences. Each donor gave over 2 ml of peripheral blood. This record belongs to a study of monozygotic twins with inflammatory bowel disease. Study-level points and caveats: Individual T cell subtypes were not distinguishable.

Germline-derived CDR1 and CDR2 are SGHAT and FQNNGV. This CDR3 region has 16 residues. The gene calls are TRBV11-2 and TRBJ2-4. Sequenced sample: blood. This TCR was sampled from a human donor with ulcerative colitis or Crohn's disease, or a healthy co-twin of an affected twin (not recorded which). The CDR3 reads CASSLDARTAKNIQYF.